Sequencing of this T cell receptor (beta chain) was carried out in a study of T cell changes during pregnancy in multiple sclerosis. CDR1 is SGHKS, CDR2 YYEKEE, per germline (reference sequence). The CDR3 loop spans 15 amino acids. With 0 bases clipped from V and 13 bases from J, the junction kept 9 bases outside the gene matches. Measured with immunoSEQ multiplex PCR; TCRdb has only the in-frame clones, and not every one. The sample lists 55,000 to 70,000 clones, approximately 90% occurring once. This chain links TRBV5-5 with TRBJ1-6; TRBD1 matches 8 bases. The receptor's source is a female donor in good health, enrolled as a control in a pregnancy study. The specimen was peripheral blood, collected in the third trimester of pregnancy. The DNA for the CDR3 is TGTGCCAGCAGCTTGGAGTGGCCAGGGGGCGCGCCCCTCCACTTT. This gives the protein CASSLEWPGGAPLHF.